The clone carrying this T cell receptor (beta chain) appeared a few times. Germline V gene sequence: CDR1 DFQATT, CDR2 SNEGSKA (reference sequence). The V end was cut by 3 bases, the J end by 3 bases, with 14 bases between. This CDR3 is 14 amino acids long. The data belong to a study of blood T cell repertoires in COVID-19. About the study: The United States, Italy and Spain provided the acute and convalescent COVID-19 samples. T cells, B-cell-depleted T cells, or PBMCs provided the cDNA or gDNA that served as material.

How the authors handled the data: For nucleated cells, counts were estimated from reference gene primer amplification. Data came from immunoSEQ multiplex PCR; TCRdb stores just in-frame clones and leaves some out. V, J and clone size reflect that table, while D and trimming were determined from the DNA. The top ten hold under 6.5% of the sample, which has 50,000 to 55,000 clones, approximately 85% seen once. Source material: peripheral blood. The receptor comes from a man in his 60s with acute or convalescent COVID-19. V and J are TRBV20-1 and TRBJ1-2; D is possibly TRBD1 (6 bases). CDR3 sequence reads: CSASEQGLDYGYTF. The DNA of the CDR3 is TGCAGTGCTAGTGAACAGGGCTTGGACTATGGCTACACCTTC.